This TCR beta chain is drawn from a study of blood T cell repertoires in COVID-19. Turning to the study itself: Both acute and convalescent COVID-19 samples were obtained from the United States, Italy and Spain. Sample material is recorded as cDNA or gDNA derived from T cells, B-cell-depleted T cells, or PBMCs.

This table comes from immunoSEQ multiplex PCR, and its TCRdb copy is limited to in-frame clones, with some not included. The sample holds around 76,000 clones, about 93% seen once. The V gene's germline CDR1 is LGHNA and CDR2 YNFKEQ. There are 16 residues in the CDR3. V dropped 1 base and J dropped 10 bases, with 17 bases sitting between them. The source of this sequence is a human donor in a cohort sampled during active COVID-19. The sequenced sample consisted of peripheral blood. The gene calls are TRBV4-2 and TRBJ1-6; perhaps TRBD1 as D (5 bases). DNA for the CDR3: TGTGCCAGCAGCCAAGCCCCACGGCAGGGAAGATCACCCCTCCACTTT. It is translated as CASSQAPRQGRSPLHF.